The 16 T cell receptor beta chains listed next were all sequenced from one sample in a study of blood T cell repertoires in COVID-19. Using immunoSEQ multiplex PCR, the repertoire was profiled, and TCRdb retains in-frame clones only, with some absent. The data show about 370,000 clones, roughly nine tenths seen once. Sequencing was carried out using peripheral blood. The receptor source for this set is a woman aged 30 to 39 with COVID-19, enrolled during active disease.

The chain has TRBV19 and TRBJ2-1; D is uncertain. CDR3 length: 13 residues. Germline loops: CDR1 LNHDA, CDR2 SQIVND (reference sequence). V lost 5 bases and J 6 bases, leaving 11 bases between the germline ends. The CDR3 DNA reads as TGTGCCAGTAGTCCAACCCCGAGCAATGAGCAGTTCTTC. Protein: CASSPTPSNEQFF.

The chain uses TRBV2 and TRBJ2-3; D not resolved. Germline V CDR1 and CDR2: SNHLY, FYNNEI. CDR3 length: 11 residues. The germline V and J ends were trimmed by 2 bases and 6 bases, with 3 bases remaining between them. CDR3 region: CASSERDTQYF. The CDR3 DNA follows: TGTGCCAGCAGTGAACGGGATACGCAGTATTTT.

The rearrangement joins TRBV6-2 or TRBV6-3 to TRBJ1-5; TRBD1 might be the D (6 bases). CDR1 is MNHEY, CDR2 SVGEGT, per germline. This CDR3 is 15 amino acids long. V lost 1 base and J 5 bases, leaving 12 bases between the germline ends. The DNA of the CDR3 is TGTGCCAGCAGTTACTTTTCAGGGGACCATCAGCCCCAGCATTTT. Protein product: CASSYFSGDHQPQHF.

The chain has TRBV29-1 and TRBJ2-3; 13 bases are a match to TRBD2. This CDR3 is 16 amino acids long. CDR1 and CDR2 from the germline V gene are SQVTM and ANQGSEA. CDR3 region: CSTGTSGVHSTDTQYF. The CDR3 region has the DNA TGCAGTACGGGGACTAGCGGGGTTCATAGCACAGATACGCAGTATTTT.

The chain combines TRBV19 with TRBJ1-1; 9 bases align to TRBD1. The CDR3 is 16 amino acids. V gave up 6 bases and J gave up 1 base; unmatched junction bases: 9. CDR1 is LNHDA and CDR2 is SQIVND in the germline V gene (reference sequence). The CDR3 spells CASSRYATGGNTEAFF. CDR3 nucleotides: TGTGCCAGTAGCCGATACGCGACAGGGGGGAACACTGAAGCTTTCTTT.

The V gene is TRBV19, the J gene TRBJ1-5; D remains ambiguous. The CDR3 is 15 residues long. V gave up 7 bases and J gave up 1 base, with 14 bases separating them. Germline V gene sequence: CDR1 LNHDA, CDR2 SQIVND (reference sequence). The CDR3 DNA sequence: TGTGCCAGTACCACCTACGACACAAGCAATCAGCCCCAGCATTTT. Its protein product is CASTTYDTSNQPQHF.

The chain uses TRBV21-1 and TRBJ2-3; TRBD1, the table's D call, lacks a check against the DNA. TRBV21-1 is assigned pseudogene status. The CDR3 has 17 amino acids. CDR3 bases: TGTGCCAGCAGCAAAGCTTACTATCACAGGGTAGGAGATACGCAGTATTTT. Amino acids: CASSKAYYHRVGDTQYF.

Written as DNA, the CDR3 is TGTGCCAGTAGTCGCGGGGGACCTACCGGGGAGCTGTTTTTT. Its protein is CASSRGGPTGELFF. This chain uses TRBV19 with TRBJ2-2; 7 bases agree with TRBD2. Germline CDR1 and CDR2: LNHDA and SQIVND (reference sequence). The CDR3 totals 14 residues. V gave up 5 bases and J gave up 5 bases; unmatched junction bases: 5.

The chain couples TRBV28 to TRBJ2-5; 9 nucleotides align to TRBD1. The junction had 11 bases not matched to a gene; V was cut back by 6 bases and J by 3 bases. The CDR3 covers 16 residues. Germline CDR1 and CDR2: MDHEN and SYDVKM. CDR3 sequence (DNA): TGTGCCAGCAGACCCCACCGGACAGGGGACAAAGAGACCCAGTACTTC. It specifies CASRPHRTGDKETQYF.

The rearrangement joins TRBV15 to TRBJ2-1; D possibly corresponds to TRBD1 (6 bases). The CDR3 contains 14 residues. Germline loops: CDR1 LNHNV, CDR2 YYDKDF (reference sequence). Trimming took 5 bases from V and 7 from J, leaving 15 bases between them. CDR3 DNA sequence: TGTGCCACCAGCGGGAACCAACAGGGAAATGAGCAGTTCTTC. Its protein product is CATSGNQQGNEQFF.

CDR3 coding DNA: TGTGCCAGCAGTCTACCTTTCTCCCGACAGGGTGTGAGCTCTGGAAACACCATATATTTT. Translating gives CASSLPFSRQGVSSGNTIYF. The chain recombines TRBV28 with TRBJ1-3, with TRBD1 matching over 7 bases. J was trimmed by 0 bases and V by 5 bases; bases with no gene match: 19. Germline CDR1 MDHEN, CDR2 SYDVKM. The CDR3 spans 20 residues.

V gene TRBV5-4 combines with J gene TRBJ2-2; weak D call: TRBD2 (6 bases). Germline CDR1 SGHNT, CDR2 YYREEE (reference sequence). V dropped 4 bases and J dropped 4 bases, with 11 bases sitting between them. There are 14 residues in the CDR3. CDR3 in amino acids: CASSPRGATGELFF. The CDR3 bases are TGTGCCAGCAGCCCGCGCGGGGCCACCGGGGAGCTGTTTTTT.

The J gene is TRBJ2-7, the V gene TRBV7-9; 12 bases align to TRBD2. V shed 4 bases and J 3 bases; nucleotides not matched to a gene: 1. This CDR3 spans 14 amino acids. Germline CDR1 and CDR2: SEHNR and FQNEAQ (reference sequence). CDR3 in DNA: TGTGCCAGCAGCTCGACTAGCGGGGGCTACGAGCAGTACTTC. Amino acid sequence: CASSSTSGGYEQYF.

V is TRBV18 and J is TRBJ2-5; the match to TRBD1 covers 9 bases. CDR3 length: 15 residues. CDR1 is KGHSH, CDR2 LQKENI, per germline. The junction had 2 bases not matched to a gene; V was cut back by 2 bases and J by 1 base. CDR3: CASSPRQGGQETQYF. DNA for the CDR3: TGTGCCAGCTCACCAAGACAGGGGGGCCAAGAGACCCAGTACTTC.

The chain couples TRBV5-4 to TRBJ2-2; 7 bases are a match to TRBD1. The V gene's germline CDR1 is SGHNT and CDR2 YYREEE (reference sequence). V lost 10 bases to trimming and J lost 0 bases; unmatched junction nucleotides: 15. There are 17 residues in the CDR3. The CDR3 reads CAGQSSGTEANTGELFF. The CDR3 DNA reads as TGTGCCGGCCAATCCTCCGGGACAGAGGCGAACACCGGGGAGCTGTTTTTT. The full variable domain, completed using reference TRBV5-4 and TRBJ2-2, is ETGVTQSPTHLIKTRGQQVTLRCSSQSGHNTVSWYQQALGQGPQFIFQYYREEENGRGNFPPRFSGLQFPNYSSELNVNALELDDSALYLCAGQSSGTEANTGELFFGEGSRLTVL.

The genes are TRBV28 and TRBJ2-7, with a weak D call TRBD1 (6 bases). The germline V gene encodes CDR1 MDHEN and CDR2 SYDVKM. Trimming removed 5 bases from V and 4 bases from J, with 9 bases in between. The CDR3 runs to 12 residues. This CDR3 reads CASSLQGYEQYV. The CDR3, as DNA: TGTGCCAGCAGTCTACAGGGTTACGAGCAGTACGTC.